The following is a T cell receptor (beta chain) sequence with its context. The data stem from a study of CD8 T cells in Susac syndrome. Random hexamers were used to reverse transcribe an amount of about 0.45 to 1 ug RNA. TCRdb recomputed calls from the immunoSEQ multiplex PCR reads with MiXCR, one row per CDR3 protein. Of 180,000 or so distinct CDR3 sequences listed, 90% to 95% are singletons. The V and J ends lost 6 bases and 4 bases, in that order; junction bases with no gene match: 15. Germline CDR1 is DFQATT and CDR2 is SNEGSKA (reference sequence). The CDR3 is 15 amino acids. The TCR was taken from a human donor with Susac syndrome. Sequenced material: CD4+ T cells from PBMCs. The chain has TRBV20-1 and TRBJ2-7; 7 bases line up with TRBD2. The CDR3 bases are TGCAGTGCCCACCCCGGAGCGGGGCCGACTTACGAGCAGTACTTC. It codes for CSAHPGAGPTYEQYF.